This is a list of T cell receptor beta chains from one sample in a study of T cell repertoires in cytomegalovirus infection. TCRdb processed the reads anew with MiXCR; each CDR3 protein has one entry. The sample carries roughly 570,000 distinct CDR3 sequences, just under 40% recorded once. These receptors' targets are unknown. This specimen was cultured PBMCs, taken from culture after CMV antigen stimulation. Receptor source: a human donor in good health (CMV status not recorded). Some clones in this sample may be carry-over from other donors' samples. Each CDR3 is given with its conserved first and last residue. The D gene is left open where the match is weak. The size entry is marked missing in some rows and otherwise reads once, few, many or a size class.

CDR3 protein | CDR3 DNA | D gene | J gene | V gene | clone size
CASSPHYGAGENTEAFF | TGTGCCAGCAGCCCCCATTATGGCGCGGGGGAGAACACTGAAGCTTTCTTT | - | TRBJ1-1 | TRBV11-2 | -
CASRLTGWGSNEKLFF | TGTGCCAGCAGACTGACAGGGTGGGGGTCTAATGAAAAACTGTTTTTT | TRBD1 | TRBJ1-4 | TRBV6-6 | -
CASSRAQVQPQHF | TGTGCCAGCAGTAGGGCCCAGGTTCAGCCCCAGCATTTT | - | TRBJ1-5 | TRBV12-3/TRBV12-4 | -
CASSPSRQPSYEQYF | TGTGCCAGCAGTCCTTCCCGACAGCCCTCCTACGAGCAGTACTTC | - | TRBJ2-7 | TRBV7-4 | few
CASRPYGTRGNQPQHF | TGTGCCAGCAGACCATACGGGACCCGTGGCAATCAGCCCCAGCATTTT | - | TRBJ1-5 | TRBV12-3/TRBV12-4 | many
CASSPTGGANVLTF | TGTGCCAGTAGTCCTACGGGTGGGGCCAACGTCCTGACTTTC | - | TRBJ2-6 | TRBV19 | few
CASAMQRGYQETQYF | TGTGCCAGCGCTATGCAGCGAGGGTACCAAGAGACCCAGTACTTC | - | TRBJ2-5 | TRBV2 | -
CASSALALPLETQYF | TGTGCCAGCAGCGCCCTAGCGTTGCCCCTAGAGACCCAGTACTTC | - | TRBJ2-5 | TRBV7-6 | -
CASSSQGSTSWQYF | TGTGCCAGCAGTTCTCAGGGGTCTACGAGCTGGCAGTACTTC | - | TRBJ2-7 | TRBV12-3/TRBV12-4 | -
CASSLNRGDRGADTQYF | TGTGCCAGCAGTTTAAATAGGGGGGACAGGGGGGCAGATACGCAGTATTTT | TRBD1 | TRBJ2-3 | TRBV27 | -
CASSKTGQNLQPQHF | TGTGCCAGCAGCAAAACCGGCCAGAACCTTCAGCCCCAGCATTTT | - | TRBJ1-5 | TRBV7-2 | few
CASSQDGGKLFF | TGCGCCAGCAGCCAAGATGGGGGAAAACTGTTTTTT | - | TRBJ1-4 | TRBV4-1 | -
CASSYTGAGNEQFF | TGTGCCAGCAGTTACACGGGAGCTGGGAATGAGCAGTTCTTC | - | TRBJ2-1 | TRBV12-3/TRBV12-4 | few
CAISDPRSAASNYNEQFF | TGTGCCATCAGTGACCCCAGGTCAGCGGCTAGTAACTACAATGAGCAGTTCTTC | - | TRBJ2-1 | TRBV10-3 | -
CASSRTVAASNEKLFF | TGTGCCAGCAGCCGTACAGTAGCTGCCTCTAATGAAAAACTGTTTTTT | - | TRBJ1-4 | TRBV7-9 | few
CASSDPRLAGEFF | TGTGCCAGCAGTGATCCCAGACTAGCGGGGGAGTTCTTC | TRBD2 | TRBJ2-1 | TRBV6-1 | -
CASSFWVDTGELFF | TGTGCCAGCAGCTTCTGGGTGGACACCGGGGAGCTGTTTTTT | - | TRBJ2-2 | TRBV7-3 | -
CSARDPREAKNIQYF | TGCAGTGCTAGAGATCCCCGGGAAGCCAAAAACATTCAGTACTTC | - | TRBJ2-4 | TRBV20-1 | once
CASSTENGGGPSTDTQYF | TGCGCCAGCAGTACTGAAAATGGCGGGGGCCCTAGCACAGATACGCAGTATTTT | - | TRBJ2-3 | TRBV5-1 | once
CASMGGQETQYF | TGTGCCAGCATGGGAGGCCAAGAGACCCAGTACTTC | - | TRBJ2-5 | TRBV28 | -
CASSYEALAHTGELFF | TGTGCCAGCAGTTACGAAGCTCTAGCGCACACCGGGGAGCTGTTTTTT | - | TRBJ2-2 | TRBV6-5 | once
CASRQGYAEAFF | TGTGCCAGCAGACAGGGTTACGCTGAAGCTTTCTTT | - | TRBJ1-1 | TRBV12-3/TRBV12-4 | few
CSVERQITDTQYF | TGCAGCGTTGAAAGACAAATCACAGATACGCAGTATTTT | - | TRBJ2-3 | TRBV29-1 | -
CASSVQGAVGELFF | TGTGCCAGCAGCGTACAGGGGGCCGTAGGGGAGCTGTTTTTT | TRBD1 | TRBJ2-2 | TRBV11-2 | -
CASSPRLGIQPQHF | TGTGCCAGCAGCCCCCGTTTGGGGATCCAGCCCCAGCATTTT | - | TRBJ1-5 | TRBV9 | few
CASSLPGSETQYF | TGTGCCAGCAGTTTGCCGGGATCGGAGACCCAGTACTTC | - | TRBJ2-5 | TRBV6-5 | -
CASSLGTRDEQFF | TGTGCCAGCAGCTTAGGGACTAGAGATGAGCAGTTCTTC | TRBD2 | TRBJ2-1 | TRBV7-9 | few
CASSQLPVNTEAFF | TGTGCCAGCAGCCAGTTACCAGTGAACACTGAAGCTTTCTTT | - | TRBJ1-1 | TRBV3-1 | -